The 28 T cell receptor beta chains listed next were all sequenced from one sample in a study of T cells in Graves' hyperthyroidism and ophthalmopathy. Amplification targeted TCR beta CDR3 regions from RNA transcripts. During a first-round RT-PCR of the TCR CDR3, the HTBI primer set was used. TCRdb reprocessed the multiplex PCR reads via MiXCR and lists one record per CDR3 protein. The sample records about 500,000 distinct CDR3 sequences, 46% being singletons. The sample was peripheral blood or thyroid tissue (not recorded which). These receptors originate from an adult woman with Graves' disease, either hyperthyroidism or ophthalmopathy (not recorded which).

The chain couples TRBV7-2 to TRBJ1-1; the D gene is possibly TRBD1 (5 bases). This CDR3 has 14 residues. V was shortened by 1 base and J by 5 bases, with 11 bases between the two germline ends. Germline loops: CDR1 SGHTA, CDR2 FQGNSA. The CDR3 reads CASSLVRGRTEAFF. DNA for the CDR3: TGTGCCAGCAGCTTAGTTCGGGGGAGGACTGAAGCTTTCTTT.

V gene TRBV9 combines with J gene TRBJ1-4; D is unresolved. V lost 3 bases and J 3 bases, leaving 9 bases between the germline ends. CDR3 length equals 14 residues. Germline CDR1 and CDR2: SGDLS and YYNGEE. The CDR3 DNA follows: TGTGCCAGCAGCGCCCCCCCGTCTAATGAAAAACTGTTTTTT. Amino acid sequence: CASSAPPSNEKLFF.

With regard to this clonotype: The CDR3 ends on some other residue instead of the conserved phenylalanine or tryptophan, so this is likely a read error. The chain uses TRBV29-1 and TRBJ2-7; the D gene is possibly TRBD1 (5 bases). Germline assignment: CDR1 SQVTM and CDR2 ANQGSEA. Trimming left V 4 bases short and J 3 bases short, with 16 bases between. This CDR3 region has 14 residues. CDR3 sequence reads: CSVVSGANGYEQYL. The CDR3 DNA reads TGCAGCGTTGTGAGTGGGGCTAATGGCTACGAGCAGTACCTC.

V is TRBV6-1 and J is TRBJ1-1; D gene ambiguous. The V gene lost 2 bases and the J gene lost 8 bases, with 12 bases spanning the gap. The germline V gene encodes CDR1 MNHNS and CDR2 SASEGT. The CDR3 consists of 13 residues. The CDR3 DNA reads as TGTGCCAGCAGTGAATTAGGGCCACAAGAAGCTTTCTTT. Its protein product is CASSELGPQEAFF.

This clonotype is a singleton in its sample. This chain links TRBV20-1 with TRBJ2-7, with 10 bases aligning to TRBD1. Looked up from germline, CDR1 is DFQATT and CDR2 is SNEGSKA (reference sequence). CDR3 size: 17 residues. J was trimmed by 3 bases and V by 1 base; bases with no gene match: 12. The CDR3 region has the DNA TGCAGTGCTAGAGCCCTCGACAGGGGGCTAATAAACTACGAGCAGTACTTC. This translates into CSARALDRGLINYEQYF.

V usage is TRBV5-5 and J usage is TRBJ1-1; unclear D gene. CDR3 length equals 13 residues. CDR1 is SGHKS and CDR2 is YYEKEE in the germline V gene (reference sequence). Trimming removed 2 bases from V and 4 bases from J, with 9 bases in between. The CDR3 sequence: CASSFGSFTEAFF. DNA for the CDR3: TGTGCCAGCAGCTTTGGCAGCTTCACTGAAGCTTTCTTT.

This clonotype has a count of ten or more. DNA of the CDR3: TGTGCCAGCAGCTTAGAGTGGACGGATCGAGCCGAGCAGTACTTC. Protein product: CASSLEWTDRAEQYF. The rearrangement links TRBV11-2 to TRBJ2-7, with D hard to call. V was cut by 0 bases and J by 6 bases, with 15 bases left in between. The CDR3 consists of 15 residues. Germline V gene data show CDR1 as SGHAT and CDR2 as FQNNGV. The whole variable domain, filled in from reference TRBV11-2 and TRBJ2-7, reads EAGVAQSPRYKIIEKRQSVAFWCNPISGHATLYWYQQILGQGPKLLIQFQNNGVVDDSQLPKDRFSAERLKGVDSTLKIQPAKLEDSAVYLCASSLEWTDRAEQYFGPGTRLTVT.

Here the CDR3 DNA reads TGTGCCAGCAGCGGACCCTACTTAAACACCATATATTTT. Protein: CASSGPYLNTIYF. The chain links TRBV9 to TRBJ1-3; D not resolved. Germline assignment: CDR1 SGDLS and CDR2 YYNGEE. V dropped 3 bases and J dropped 6 bases, with 10 bases sitting between them. This CDR3 is 13 amino acids long.

The chain employs TRBV2 and TRBJ1-5; D ambiguous. The length of the CDR3 is 14 residues. Trimming pared 1 base from V and 11 bases from J, leaving 15 bases between. The germline gives CDR1 SNHLY, CDR2 FYNNEI. CDR3 protein: CASSEGLAVETQHF. The CDR3 DNA follows: TGTGCCAGCAGTGAAGGACTAGCGGTGGAGACCCAGCATTTT. The variable domain in full, completed from reference TRBV2 and TRBJ1-5, reads EPEVTQTPSHQVTQMGQEVILRCVPISNHLYFYWYRQILGQKVEFLVSFYNNEISEKSEIFDDQFSVERPDGSNFTLKIRSTKLEDSAMYFCASSEGLAVETQHFGDGTRLSIL.

The chain employs TRBV2 and TRBJ2-3; no definite D call. This CDR3 has 11 residues. V shed 4 bases and J shed 6 bases, with 5 bases lying between them. In germline, CDR1 is SNHLY, CDR2 FYNNEI. CDR3 nucleotide sequence: TGTGCCAGCAGTGGGTTGGATACGCAGTATTTT. It specifies CASSGLDTQYF.

CDR3 sequence (DNA): TGTGCCATCAGTGCGTTCAAGGGGACAGGGAGCACAGATACGCAGTATTTT. Its protein product is CAISAFKGTGSTDTQYF. The chain couples TRBV10-3 to TRBJ2-3, with 9 bases lining up with TRBD1. CDR3 length equals 17 residues. V lost 4 bases and J lost 0; bases outside the gene matches: 8. Germline assignment: CDR1 ENHRY and CDR2 SYGVKD.

This clonotype occurred a few times. The V and J genes are TRBV4-3 and TRBJ2-3; tentatively, D is TRBD1 or TRBD2 (5 bases each). V was trimmed by 3 bases and J by 6 bases, leaving 16 bases between them. The germline V gene has CDR1 LGHNA and CDR2 YSLEER. The CDR3 extends over 15 amino acids. The CDR3 DNA reads TGCGCCAGCAGCCACAGACGCGCTGAGGGGGATACGCAGTATTTT. This gives the protein CASSHRRAEGDTQYF.

The chain has TRBV5-1 and TRBJ2-7; 7 nucleotides agree with TRBD2. Germline V gene data show CDR1 as SGHRS and CDR2 as YFSETQ. The CDR3 has 12 residues. The V and J ends lost 4 bases and 6 bases, in that order; junction bases with no gene match: 4. The CDR3, as DNA: TGCGCCAGCAGCGCGGGAGCGCGCGAGCAGTACTTC. This codes for CASSAGAREQYF.

The chain joins TRBV5-1 to TRBJ2-7; D unresolved. The germline V gene encodes CDR1 SGHRS and CDR2 YFSETQ. Trimming took off 0 bases at V and 3 bases at J, with 13 bases between the two ends. CDR3 size: 15 residues. The CDR3 spells CASSLAPRRDYEQYF. The DNA for the CDR3 is TGCGCCAGCAGCTTGGCCCCGCGTAGAGACTACGAGCAGTACTTC.

This clonotype was seen many times. The chain uses TRBV20-1 and TRBJ1-4; the D gene is possibly TRBD1 (5 bases). CDR1 is DFQATT and CDR2 is SNEGSKA in the germline V gene (reference sequence). The CDR3 is made up of 13 amino acids. The V gene lost 5 bases and the J gene lost 3 bases, with 10 bases spanning the gap. The CDR3 nucleotides read TGCAGTGCTCCGCAGGGAGCTAATGAAAAACTGTTTTTT. It specifies CSAPQGANEKLFF.

This clonotype was found many times. The gene calls are TRBV4-3 and TRBJ1-5; D ambiguous. CDR1 and CDR2 (germline): LGHNA, YSLEER. V shed 3 bases and J shed 7 bases, with 13 bases lying between them. This CDR3 contains 14 residues. This CDR3 reads CASSQRAYRQPQHF. The CDR3 DNA reads TGCGCCAGCAGCCAGCGGGCCTATAGGCAGCCCCAGCATTTT.

This clonotype was seen just once. This may be a read error: a much more frequent sequence differs by one nucleotide. DNA for the CDR3: TGTGCCAGCAGTCAACGGGTCGGGGATGAAAAACTGTTTTTT. Its translation is CASSQRVGDEKLFF. The chain couples TRBV27 to TRBJ1-4, with D unclear. Trimming stripped 5 bases from V and 6 bases from J, with 13 bases between. CDR3 length: 14 amino acids. CDR1 and CDR2 (germline): MNHEY, SMNVEV (reference sequence).

This clonotype was seen many times. CDR3 loop: CASSQETTTYEQYF. DNA of the CDR3: TGTGCCAGCAGCCAAGAAACCACGACCTACGAGCAGTACTTC. The V call is TRBV7-9, the J call TRBJ2-7, with D hard to call. Germline values: CDR1 SEHNR, CDR2 FQNEAQ (reference sequence). With 5 bases removed from V and 2 bases from J, the gap between germline ends came to 13 bases. The CDR3 contains 14 residues. Full variable domain (remainder filled in from reference TRBV7-9 and TRBJ2-7): DTGVSQNPRHKITKRGQNVTFRCDPISEHNRLYWYRQTLGQGPEFLTYFQNEAQLEKSRLLSDRFSAERPKGSFSTLEIQRTEQGDSAMYLCASSQETTTYEQYFGPGTRLTVT.

Details on this clonotype: A single base separates this from a much larger clone, so it may be a read error. Here the CDR3 DNA reads TGTGCCAGTCCTAGTAACACTGAAGCTTCCTTT. It is translated as CASPSNTEASF. This sequence joins TRBV28 and TRBJ1-1; D remains ambiguous. This CDR3 comprises 11 residues. The germline gives CDR1 MDHEN, CDR2 SYDVKM.

Comments on this clonotype: A junction boundary mismatches the germline segment, possibly from a read error. This CDR3 is CASSQQTSEEKLFF. DNA for the CDR3: TGCGCCAGCAGCCAACAGACTAGCGAGGAAAAACTGTTTTTT. The chain combines TRBV7-9 with TRBJ1-4; no reliable D call. Germline CDR1 reads SEHNR; CDR2 reads FQNEAQ (reference sequence). The CDR3 has 14 amino acids. Filled out from reference TRBV7-9 and TRBJ1-4, the complete variable domain reads DTGVSQNPRHKITKRGQNVTFRCDPISEHNRLYWYRQTLGQGPEFLTYFQNEAQLEKSRLLSDRFSAERPKGSFSTLEIQRTEQGDSAMYLCASSQQTSEEKLFFGSGTQLSVL.

This rearrangement joins TRBV24-1 to TRBJ2-1, with 15 bases aligning to TRBD2. This CDR3 spans 18 amino acids. Trimming took 3 bases from V and 9 from J; bases not matched to a gene: 11. CDR1 KGHDR and CDR2 SFDVKD come from the germline V gene. As DNA, the CDR3 is TGTGCCACCAGTGATCCTTGGGGACTAGCGGGAGGCCGGGGTGAGCAGTTCTTC. This translates into CATSDPWGLAGGRGEQFF.

This clonotype was observed a handful of times. This rearrangement joins TRBV20-1 to TRBJ1-3, with a weak D call TRBD1 (6 bases). The CDR3 runs 14 residues. V lost 1 base to trimming and J lost 4 bases, with 11 bases between them. Looked up from germline, CDR1 is DFQATT and CDR2 is SNEGSKA (reference sequence). The CDR3: CSARGPGVGNTIYF. The CDR3 region has the DNA TGCAGTGCTAGAGGACCAGGGGTAGGAAACACCATATATTTT.

This clonotype was observed many times. This chain connects TRBV7-2 to TRBJ1-5, with D possibly matching TRBD1 (6 bases). From germline, CDR1 is SGHTA and CDR2 FQGNSA. Trimming cost V 3 bases and J 12 bases, with 12 bases left between them. CDR3 length: 12 residues. The CDR3 sequence is CASSLREGDQHF. CDR3 in DNA: TGTGCCAGCAGCTTGCGGGAGGGGGACCAGCATTTT.

This clonotype was recorded many times. The gene calls are TRBV25-1 and TRBJ2-5, with D unclear. The ends were cut back, 8 bases at V and 5 bases at J, with 15 bases in the middle. This CDR3 has 13 amino acids. Per germline, CDR1 MGHDK and CDR2 SYGVNS. CDR3 in amino acids: CASSDVMRETQYF. The CDR3 region has the DNA TGTGCCAGCTCCGATGTTATGCGGGAGACCCAGTACTTC.

The rearrangement links TRBV7-8 to TRBJ1-5, with TRBD1 as a possible D gene (5 bases). Germline loops: CDR1 SGHVS, CDR2 FQNEAQ. V lost 0 bases and J lost 0, with 15 bases in between. The CDR3 length is 18 residues. The CDR3, as DNA: TGTGCCAGCAGCTTAGCCGGGACCTTGGACCATAGCAATCAGCCCCAGCATTTT. Protein: CASSLAGTLDHSNQPQHF.

V gene TRBV10-3 combines with J gene TRBJ1-1, with D unresolved. Trimming cost V 1 base and J 1 base, with 10 bases left between them. Looked up from germline, CDR1 is ENHRY and CDR2 is SYGVKD. The CDR3 contains 15 residues. The CDR3 DNA sequence: TGTGCCATCAGTGAGTGGGCAAAGACGAACACTGAAGCTTTCTTT. As protein: CAISEWAKTNTEAFF.

This clonotype was observed a handful of times. V gene TRBV24-1 combines with J gene TRBJ2-3, with unresolved D. The CDR3 is made up of 11 amino acids. Trimming pared 8 bases from V and 5 bases from J, leaving 7 bases between. Germline CDR1 is KGHDR and CDR2 is SFDVKD. The CDR3 spells CATTKGDTQYF. As DNA, the CDR3 is TGTGCCACCACTAAAGGAGATACGCAGTATTTT.

The chain has TRBV10-3 and TRBJ2-2, with TRBD1 as a possible D gene (5 bases). Germline lookup yields CDR1 ENHRY and CDR2 SYGVKD. CDR3 length equals 21 residues. V was clipped by 10 bases and J by 6 bases, with 39 bases between them. For the CDR3, the DNA is TGTGCCACAAGGATAGGGGTTGACGTTGGCCAAGATGTCGGGTCGGCCGGGGAGCTGTTTTTT. Its protein product is CATRIGVDVGQDVGSAGELFF.